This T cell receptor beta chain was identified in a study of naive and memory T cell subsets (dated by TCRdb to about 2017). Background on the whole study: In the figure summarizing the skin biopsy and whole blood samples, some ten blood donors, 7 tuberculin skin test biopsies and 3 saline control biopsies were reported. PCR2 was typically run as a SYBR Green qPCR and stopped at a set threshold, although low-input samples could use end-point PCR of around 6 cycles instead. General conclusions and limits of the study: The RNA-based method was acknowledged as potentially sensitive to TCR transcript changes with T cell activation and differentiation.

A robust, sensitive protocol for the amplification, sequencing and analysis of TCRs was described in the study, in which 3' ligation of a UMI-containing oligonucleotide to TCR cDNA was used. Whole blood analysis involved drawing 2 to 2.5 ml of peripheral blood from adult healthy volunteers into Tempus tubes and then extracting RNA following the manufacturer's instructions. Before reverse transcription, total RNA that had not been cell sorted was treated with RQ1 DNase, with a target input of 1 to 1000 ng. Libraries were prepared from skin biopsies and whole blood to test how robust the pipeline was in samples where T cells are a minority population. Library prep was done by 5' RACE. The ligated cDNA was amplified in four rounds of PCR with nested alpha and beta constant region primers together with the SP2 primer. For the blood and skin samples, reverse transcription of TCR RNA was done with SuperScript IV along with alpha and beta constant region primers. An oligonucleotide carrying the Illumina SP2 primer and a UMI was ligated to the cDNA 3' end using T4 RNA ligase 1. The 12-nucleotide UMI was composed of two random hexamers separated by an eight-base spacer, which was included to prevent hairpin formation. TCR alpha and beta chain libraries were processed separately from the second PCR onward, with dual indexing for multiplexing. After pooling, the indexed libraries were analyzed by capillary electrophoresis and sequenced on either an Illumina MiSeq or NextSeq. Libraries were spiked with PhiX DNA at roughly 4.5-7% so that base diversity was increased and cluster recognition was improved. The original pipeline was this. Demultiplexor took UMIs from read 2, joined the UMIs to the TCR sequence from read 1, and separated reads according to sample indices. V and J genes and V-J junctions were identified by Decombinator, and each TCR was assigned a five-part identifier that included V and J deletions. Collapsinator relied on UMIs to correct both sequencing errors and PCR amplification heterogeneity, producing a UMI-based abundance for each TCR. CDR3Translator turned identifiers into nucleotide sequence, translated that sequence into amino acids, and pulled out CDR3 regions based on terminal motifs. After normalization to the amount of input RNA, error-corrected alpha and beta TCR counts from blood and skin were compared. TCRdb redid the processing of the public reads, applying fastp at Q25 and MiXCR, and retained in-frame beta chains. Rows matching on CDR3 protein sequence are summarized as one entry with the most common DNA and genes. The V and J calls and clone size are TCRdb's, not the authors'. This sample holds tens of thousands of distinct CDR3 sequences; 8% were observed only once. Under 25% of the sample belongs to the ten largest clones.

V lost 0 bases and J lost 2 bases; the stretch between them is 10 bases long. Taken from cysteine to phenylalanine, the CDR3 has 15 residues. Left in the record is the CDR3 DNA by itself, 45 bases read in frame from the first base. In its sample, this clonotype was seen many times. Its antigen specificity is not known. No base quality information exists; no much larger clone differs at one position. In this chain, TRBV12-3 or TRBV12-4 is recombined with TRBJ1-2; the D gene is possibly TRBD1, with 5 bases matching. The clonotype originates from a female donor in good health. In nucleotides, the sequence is TGTGCCAGCAGTTTAGCTAGACAGAGAAACTATGGCTACACCTTC. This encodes CASSLARQRNYGYTF.